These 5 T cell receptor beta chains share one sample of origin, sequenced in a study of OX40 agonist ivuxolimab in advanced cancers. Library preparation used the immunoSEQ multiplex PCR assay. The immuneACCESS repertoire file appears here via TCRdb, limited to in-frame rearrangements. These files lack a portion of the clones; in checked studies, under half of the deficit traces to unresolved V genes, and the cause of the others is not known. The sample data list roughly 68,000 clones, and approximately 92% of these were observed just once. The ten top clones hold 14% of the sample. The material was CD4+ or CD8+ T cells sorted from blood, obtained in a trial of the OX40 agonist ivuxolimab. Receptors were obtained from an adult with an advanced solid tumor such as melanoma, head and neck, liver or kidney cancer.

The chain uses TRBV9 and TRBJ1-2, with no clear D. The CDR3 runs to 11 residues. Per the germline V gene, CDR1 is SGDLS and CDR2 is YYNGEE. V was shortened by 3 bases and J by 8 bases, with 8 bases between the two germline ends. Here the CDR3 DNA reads TGTGCCAGCAGCGGTGTTGGGGGCTACACCTTC. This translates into CASSGVGGYTF.

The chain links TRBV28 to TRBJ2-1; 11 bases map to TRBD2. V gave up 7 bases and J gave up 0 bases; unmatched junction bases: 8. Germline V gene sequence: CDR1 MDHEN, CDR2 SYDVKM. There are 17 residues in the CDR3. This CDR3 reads CASTPLAGGSSYNEQFF. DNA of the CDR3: TGTGCCAGCACCCCTTTAGCGGGAGGGAGCTCCTACAATGAGCAGTTCTTC.

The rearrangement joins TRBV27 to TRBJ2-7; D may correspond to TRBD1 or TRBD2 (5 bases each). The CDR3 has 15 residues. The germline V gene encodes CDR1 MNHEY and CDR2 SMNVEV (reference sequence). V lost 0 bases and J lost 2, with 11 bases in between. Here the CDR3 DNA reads TGTGCCAGCAGTTTATCCCCGGGGACCACCTACGAGCAGTACTTC. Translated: CASSLSPGTTYEQYF.

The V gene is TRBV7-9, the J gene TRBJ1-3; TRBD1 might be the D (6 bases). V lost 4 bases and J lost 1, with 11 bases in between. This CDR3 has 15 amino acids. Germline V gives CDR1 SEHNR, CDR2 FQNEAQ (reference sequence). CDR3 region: CASSSPRGSGNTIYF. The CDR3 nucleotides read TGTGCCAGCAGCTCCCCCAGGGGTTCTGGAAACACCATATATTTT.

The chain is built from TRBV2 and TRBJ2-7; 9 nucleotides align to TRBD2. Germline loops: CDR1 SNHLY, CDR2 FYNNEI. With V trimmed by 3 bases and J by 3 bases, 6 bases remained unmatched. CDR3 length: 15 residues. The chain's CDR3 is CASSESLAGNYEQYF. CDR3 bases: TGTGCCAGCAGTGAGTCACTAGCGGGTAACTACGAGCAGTACTTC.